These 27 T cell receptor beta chains were sequenced from one sample in a study of Ad26.COV2.S vaccination and SARS-CoV-2 variants. Assay used: immunoSEQ multiplex PCR; TCRdb lists only in-frame clones, some missing. The profile shows hundreds of thousands of clones, roughly nine tenths of them singletons. Treatment reported: 19 received Ad26.COV2.S at low or high dose, single or two shots; about 5 received placebo; per-sample allocation not given. Sampling took place 63 days after the first vaccine or placebo injection. The sequencing used peripheral blood, collected in a trial of Ad26.COV2.S vaccine versus placebo. These receptors were obtained from a person aged 18-65 years who received the Ad26.COV2.S COVID-19 vaccine or a placebo.

This clone was picked up a small number of times. The chain couples TRBV27 to TRBJ1-6, with a possible D match to TRBD1 (5 bases). The CDR3 spans 19 residues. CDR1 MNHEY and CDR2 SMNVEV come from the germline V gene (reference sequence). Trimming removed 7 bases at V and 3 bases at J, with 25 bases between. The CDR3 sequence is CASTPRADARLNYNSPLHF. Written as DNA, the CDR3 is TGTGCCAGCACCCCCAGGGCAGACGCCCGACTAAACTATAATTCACCCCTCCACTTT.

The chain joins TRBV7-2 to TRBJ2-1; no clear D gene. In germline, CDR1 is SGHTA, CDR2 FQGNSA. The CDR3 totals 13 residues. V was pared by 3 bases and J by 6 bases, with 9 bases between. CDR3 sequence: CASSLSTVNEQFF. The CDR3 DNA follows: TGTGCCAGCAGCTTGAGTACGGTCAATGAGCAGTTCTTC.

This chain's CDR3 is CASSQRQGLQETQYF. As DNA, the CDR3 is TGTGCCAGCAGCCAACGACAGGGACTCCAAGAGACCCAGTACTTC. The genes are TRBV11-2 and TRBJ2-5; weak D call: TRBD1 (7 bases). The CDR3 extends over 15 amino acids. Germline CDR1 SGHAT, CDR2 FQNNGV. Trimming cost V 5 bases and J 1 base, with 14 bases left between them.

The chain couples TRBV5-6 to TRBJ2-1; possibly TRBD2 for D (6 bases). This CDR3 has 18 residues. The germline V gene encodes CDR1 SGHDT and CDR2 YYEEEE. Trimming removed 0 bases from V and 2 bases from J, with 18 bases in between. In DNA, the CDR3 is TGTGCCAGCAGCTTGGTAACGGCGGGGCCGAAGACCTACAATGAGCAGTTCTTC. This codes for CASSLVTAGPKTYNEQFF.

This rearrangement joins TRBV5-8 to TRBJ2-7; no clear D. Germline CDR1 reads SGHTS; CDR2 reads YDEGEE. Trimming removed 4 bases at V and 2 bases at J, with 13 bases between. The CDR3 extends over 14 amino acids. The CDR3 DNA sequence: TGTGCCAGCAGCCCTATACCCACTACCTACGAGCAGTACGTC. Residues: CASSPIPTTYEQYV.

The chain carries TRBV24-1 and TRBJ1-5; D may be TRBD1 (6 bases). The germline V gene encodes CDR1 KGHDR and CDR2 SFDVKD. The CDR3 runs 15 residues. V lost 4 bases, J lost 7 bases, and 16 bases lay in between. CDR3 DNA: TGTGCCACCAGTGACCCCACAGGGCTCGGACAGCCCCAGCATTTT. It yields the protein CATSDPTGLGQPQHF.

The J gene is TRBJ1-1, the V gene TRBV7-8; unclear D gene. The ends were cut back, 5 bases at V and 1 base at J, with 8 bases in the middle. CDR1 and CDR2 (germline): SGHVS, FQNEAQ. The CDR3 contains 13 residues. CDR3 sequence (DNA): TGTGCCAGCAGCGCGGGCCAGAACACTGAAGCTTTCTTT. It encodes CASSAGQNTEAFF. The whole variable domain, filled in from reference TRBV7-8 and TRBJ1-1, reads GAGVSQSPRYKVAKRGQDVALRCDPISGHVSLFWYQQALGQGPEFLTYFQNEAQLDKSGLPSDRFFAERPEGSVSTLKIQRTQQEDSAVYLCASSAGQNTEAFFGQGTRLTVV.

The chain carries TRBV4-1 and TRBJ2-3, with D unresolved. CDR1 and CDR2 (germline): MGHRA, YSYEKL. Deletions cut 1 base from V and 3 bases from J, with 5 bases between. This CDR3 has 13 amino acids. In DNA form, the CDR3 reads TGCGCCAGCAGCCAAGTAGGGACAGATACGCAGTATTTT. It specifies CASSQVGTDTQYF.

The chain recombines TRBV5-8 with TRBJ1-2, with 9 bases fitting TRBD1. CDR1 is SGHTS, CDR2 YDEGEE, per germline. V shed 8 bases and J 2 bases; nucleotides not matched to a gene: 7. The CDR3 contains 14 residues. CDR3 residues: CARSPGTGNYGYTF. In DNA, the CDR3 is TGTGCCAGAAGTCCCGGGACAGGGAACTATGGCTACACCTTC.

The chain combines TRBV20-1 with TRBJ1-1; 7 nucleotides line up with TRBD1. V dropped 3 bases and J dropped 8; count of bases not matched to a gene: 3. CDR3 length: 11 residues. CDR1 is DFQATT and CDR2 is SNEGSKA in the germline V gene (reference sequence). CDR3 sequence reads: CSARGQREAFF. CDR3 in DNA: TGCAGTGCTAGGGGACAGAGAGAAGCTTTCTTT.

This clone was seen once. The chain combines TRBV30 with TRBJ1-4; D is unclear. The CDR3 covers 15 residues. Between the trimmed V and J ends, which lost 3 bases and 5 bases, there was a span of 16 bases. Germline V gives CDR1 GTSNPN, CDR2 SVGIG (reference sequence). The CDR3 protein is CAWRDRTVVNEKLFF. The CDR3 region has the DNA TGTGCCTGGAGGGATAGGACCGTCGTAAATGAAAAACTGTTTTTT.

The CDR3 loop reads CASSLPGSPLHF. CDR3 bases: TGTGCCAGCAGTCTCCCCGGATCACCCCTCCACTTT. The chain combines TRBV27 with TRBJ1-6; D unresolved. Germline V CDR1 and CDR2: MNHEY, SMNVEV (reference sequence). V lost 5 bases to trimming and J lost 10 bases, with 9 bases between them. The CDR3 totals 12 residues.

V gene TRBV5-1 combines with J gene TRBJ1-1; 8 bases line up with TRBD1. The CDR3 totals 14 residues. V lost 4 bases, J lost 7 bases, and 9 bases stayed unmatched. Germline assignment: CDR1 SGHRS and CDR2 YFSETQ. DNA for the CDR3: TGCGCCAGCAGCCCCTTAAACGACAGGGGTGAAGCTTTCTTT. This gives the protein CASSPLNDRGEAFF.

The CDR3 reads CASSYARQVTEKLFF. The CDR3, as DNA: TGTGCCAGCAGTTACGCTCGACAGGTTACTGAAAAACTGTTTTTT. The V call is TRBV6-2 or TRBV6-3, the J call TRBJ1-4, with a possible D match to TRBD1 (6 bases). The germline gives CDR1 MNHEY, CDR2 SVGEGT. The CDR3 runs 15 residues. V was pared by 2 bases and J by 7 bases, with 14 bases between.

The V gene is TRBV4-2, the J gene TRBJ2-1; 12 nucleotides agree with TRBD2. Germline values: CDR1 LGHNA, CDR2 YNFKEQ. With 3 bases clipped from V and 9 bases from J, the junction kept 6 bases outside the gene matches. The CDR3 is 15 residues long. The CDR3 sequence is CASSHRLAGAGEQFF. The CDR3 nucleotides are TGTGCCAGCAGCCACCGACTAGCGGGAGCCGGTGAGCAGTTCTTC.

V gene TRBV5-6 combines with J gene TRBJ2-5, with 9 bases aligning to TRBD2. V shed 1 base and J 6 bases; nucleotides not matched to a gene: 10. This CDR3 has 16 amino acids. The germline gives CDR1 SGHDT, CDR2 YYEEEE. Written as DNA, the CDR3 is TGTGCCAGCAGCTTGTTGCGGGGGGGCGCGTCCAAGACCCAGTACTTC. As protein: CASSLLRGGASKTQYF.

V is TRBV2 and J is TRBJ2-7; 10 bases agree with TRBD1. V trimming: 6 bases; J trimming: 4 bases; junction bases outside the gene matches: 9. Germline V lookup: CDR1 SNHLY, CDR2 FYNNEI. The length of the CDR3 is 15 residues. The DNA for the CDR3 is TGTGCCAGCAGCGCCTGGGACAGGGGTTCGTACGAGCAGTACTTC. Translating gives CASSAWDRGSYEQYF.

CDR3 sequence reads: CASSSITEQFF. The DNA of the CDR3 is TGTGCCAGCAGCTCCATCACTGAGCAGTTCTTC. The rearrangement joins TRBV7-8 to TRBJ2-1; no clear D. The germline V and J ends were trimmed by 4 bases and 9 bases, with 7 bases remaining between them. CDR1 is SGHVS, CDR2 FQNEAQ, per germline. This CDR3 spans 11 amino acids.

This clone was seen once. The rearrangement uses TRBV5-6 and TRBJ1-1; TRBD1 might be the D (6 bases). This CDR3 region has 14 residues. Trimming left V 1 base short and J 10 bases short, with 17 bases between. Germline V CDR1 and CDR2: SGHDT, YYEEEE. This chain's CDR3 is CASSLLARGGVAFF. The CDR3 bases are TGTGCCAGCAGCTTGTTGGCGAGGGGGGGCGTAGCTTTCTTT.

This chain uses TRBV7-2 with TRBJ2-3; 8 bases match TRBD1. CDR3 length: 14 amino acids. Germline CDR1 reads SGHTA; CDR2 reads FQGNSA. Trimming cost V 5 bases and J 4 bases; bases outside gene matches: 5. The CDR3 DNA follows: TGTGCCAGCAGCGATCGGACAGGGTCAGATACGCAGTATTTT. This codes for CASSDRTGSDTQYF.

The chain couples TRBV21-1 to TRBJ2-7; TRBD1, as called in the table, went unchecked against the DNA. TRBV21-1 is a pseudogene locus. This CDR3 spans 15 amino acids. CDR3: CASSKGADRDDEQYF. The CDR3 DNA follows: TGTGCCAGCAGCAAAGGGGCGGACAGGGATGACGAGCAGTACTTC.

The genes are TRBV29-1 and TRBJ1-4; 10 nucleotides match TRBD1. The CDR3 has 13 amino acids. V shed 6 bases and J 7 bases; nucleotides not matched to a gene: 5. In germline, CDR1 is SQVTM, CDR2 ANQGSEA. The CDR3 coding sequence is TGCAGCGTCCGGACAGGGGGTGTTGAAAAACTGTTTTTT. Translation: CSVRTGGVEKLFF.

The rearrangement uses TRBV30 and TRBJ2-2; D is possibly TRBD2 (6 bases). V lost 3 bases and J 0 bases, leaving 8 bases between the germline ends. This CDR3 region has 14 residues. CDR1 GTSNPN and CDR2 SVGIG come from the germline V gene (reference sequence). In nucleotides, the CDR3 is TGTGCCTGGAGATGGGGGGCGAACACCGGGGAGCTGTTTTTT. Its protein is CAWRWGANTGELFF.

Notes on this clone: The same CDR3 can be traced to other DNA sequences in this sample. The chain recombines TRBV7-9 with TRBJ1-1, with D uncertain. Germline-derived CDR1 and CDR2 are SEHNR and FQNEAQ (reference sequence). The CDR3 totals 15 residues. Trimming stripped 1 base from V and 0 bases from J, with 9 bases between. The CDR3 DNA sequence: TGTGCCAGCAGCTTAGAGGGCAGATTGAACACTGAAGCTTTCTTT. As protein: CASSLEGRLNTEAFF.

This clone has a single count. V gene TRBV11-3 combines with J gene TRBJ2-5; 8 positions match TRBD2. Germline V lookup: CDR1 SGHNT, CDR2 YENEEA. Trimming took 2 bases from V and 5 from J; bases not matched to a gene: 16. CDR3 length equals 18 residues. The CDR3 spells CASSLRQLGSGTLETQYF. CDR3 sequence (DNA): TGTGCCAGCAGCTTACGGCAGTTGGGTAGCGGGACGTTGGAGACCCAGTACTTC.

The V gene is TRBV19, the J gene TRBJ1-1; no reliable D call. Trimming shortened V by 3 bases and J by 3 bases, and 8 bases separated the two germline ends. This CDR3 has 13 amino acids. Germline V gene data show CDR1 as LNHDA and CDR2 as SQIVND (reference sequence). The chain's CDR3 is CASSIAAHTEAFF. The CDR3 region has the DNA TGTGCCAGTAGTATTGCGGCGCACACTGAAGCTTTCTTT.

J is TRBJ2-7 and V is TRBV28, with TRBD1 identical over 7 bases. Germline CDR1 MDHEN, CDR2 SYDVKM. This CDR3 contains 15 residues. V lost 6 bases and J lost 3; bases outside the gene matches: 11. DNA for the CDR3: TGTGCCAGCAGCACGGTTTGGGACAGAAACTACGAGCAGTACTTC. Translated: CASSTVWDRNYEQYF.